The 15 T cell receptor beta chains below all came from one sample that was sequenced in a study of T cells in Graves' hyperthyroidism and ophthalmopathy. The CDR3 regions of TCR beta were amplified from RNA transcripts. The HTBI primer set drove a first-round RT-PCR of the TCR CDR3. One entry per CDR3 protein results from TCRdb running MiXCR on the multiplex PCR reads. The sample has fewer than 550,000 distinct CDR3 sequences, approximately 14% seen once. The specimen sequenced was blood. These receptors were taken from a woman under 30 with Graves' hyperthyroidism.

V usage is TRBV9 and J usage is TRBJ2-7; unclear D gene. V lost 4 bases and J 5 bases, leaving 13 bases between the germline ends. Germline V lookup: CDR1 SGDLS, CDR2 YYNGEE. This CDR3 is 13 amino acids long. CDR3 nucleotide sequence: TGTGCCAGCAGCCCGTCTGGTCCCGACGAGCAGTACTTC. Its protein is CASSPSGPDEQYF.

This clonotype was picked up many times. The chain combines TRBV30 with TRBJ1-1, with TRBD1 matching 8 bases. Trimming took 2 bases from V and 4 from J; bases not matched to a gene: 0. CDR3 length: 12 residues. The germline V gene has CDR1 GTSNPN and CDR2 SVGIG (reference sequence). The CDR3 here is CAWSTGGTEAFF. CDR3 in DNA: TGTGCCTGGAGTACAGGGGGCACTGAAGCTTTCTTT.

This clonotype was counted at least ten times. CDR3 bases: TGTGCCAGCGCCGGGGAACAGAACTATGGCTACACCTTC. It specifies CASAGEQNYGYTF. This chain links TRBV3-1 with TRBJ1-2; D remains unclear. The CDR3 runs to 13 residues. Germline V CDR1 and CDR2: LGHDT, YNNKEL (reference sequence). V gave up 8 bases and J gave up 2 bases, with 12 bases separating them.

This clonotype was recorded a few times. This chain connects TRBV29-1 to TRBJ1-2; 11 bases line up with TRBD1. After removal of 3 bases from V and 4 bases from J, the junction contained 10 bases not matched to a gene. CDR3 size: 16 residues. Looked up from germline, CDR1 is SQVTM and CDR2 is ANQGSEA. The CDR3 protein is CSVEFRTGGIFYGYTF. CDR3 nucleotides: TGCAGCGTTGAGTTCCGGACAGGGGGCATTTTCTATGGCTACACCTTC.

Ten or more counts support this clonotype. V usage is TRBV11-2 and J usage is TRBJ2-5; either TRBD1 or TRBD2 may supply D (6 bases each). The CDR3 runs 17 residues. CDR1 and CDR2 from the germline V gene are SGHAT and FQNNGV. V lost 5 bases and J lost 5, with 24 bases in between. The DNA of the CDR3 is TGTGCCAGCAGCCCTAGAGGAGGGGGACGGGCATGGGAGACCCAGTACTTC. Encoded protein: CASSPRGGGRAWETQYF.

The rearrangement links TRBV12-3 or TRBV12-4 to TRBJ2-7, with 10 bases lining up with TRBD1. This CDR3 is built from 13 residues. The V and J ends lost 8 bases and 5 bases, in that order; junction bases with no gene match: 6. CDR3 region: CASEWTGGHEQYF. CDR3 nucleotide sequence: TGTGCCAGCGAGTGGACAGGGGGTCACGAGCAGTACTTC.

This clonotype has a count of ten or more. The V call is TRBV5-1, the J call TRBJ2-7, with TRBD1 matching 7 bases. The germline gives CDR1 SGHRS, CDR2 YFSETQ. The V gene end was trimmed by 4 bases and the J gene end by 5 bases; junction bases not matched to a gene: 6. The CDR3 has 13 residues. CDR3 sequence reads: CASSHRQGDEQYF. The CDR3 DNA is TGCGCCAGCAGCCACCGACAGGGTGACGAGCAGTACTTC.

A note on this clonotype: Just one base apart from a much larger clone, this may be a read error. The chain links TRBV11-2 to TRBJ2-7; 9 bases line up with TRBD1. Germline V gene sequence: CDR1 SGHAT, CDR2 FQNNGV. The V segment lost 5 bases and the J segment 6 bases; nucleotides outside the gene matches: 20. The CDR3 is 18 amino acids. The CDR3 DNA follows: TGTGCCAGCAGCCTTCGTTGGACAGGGGAACCCTTAGCAGGCGAGCAGTACTTC. As protein: CASSLRWTGEPLAGEQYF.

This chain joins TRBV9 and TRBJ1-5; D is undetermined. Deletions cut 2 bases from V and 4 bases from J, with 7 bases between. CDR3 size: 13 residues. The V gene's germline CDR1 is SGDLS and CDR2 YYNGEE. The CDR3 nucleotides are TGTGCCAGCAGCGTTGGTCCTAATCAGCCCCAGCATTTT. This translates into CASSVGPNQPQHF.

The table lists this clonotype with a few counts. Here the CDR3 DNA reads TGTGCCAGCAGCTTAGTGTCTAGCGGTAAGGGGGAGTTCTTC. This gives the protein CASSLVSSGKGEFF. The V call is TRBV7-9, the J call TRBJ2-1; tentatively, D is TRBD2 (7 bases). Germline V CDR1 and CDR2: SEHNR, FQNEAQ (reference sequence). V was pared by 1 base and J by 14 bases, with 18 bases between. This CDR3 contains 14 residues.

The chain joins TRBV2 to TRBJ2-7; no definite D call. The CDR3 spans 12 residues. V was clipped by 9 bases and J by 4 bases, with 13 bases between them. Germline-derived CDR1 and CDR2 are SNHLY and FYNNEI. This CDR3 is CASVAHVYEQYF. Here the CDR3 DNA reads TGTGCCAGTGTTGCCCATGTTTACGAGCAGTACTTC.

This clonotype was recorded at least ten times. This chain uses TRBV5-6 with TRBJ1-5; no clear D. V shed 0 bases and J shed 3 bases, with 7 bases lying between them. Per the germline V gene, CDR1 is SGHDT and CDR2 is YYEEEE. The CDR3 consists of 14 residues. CDR3 in amino acids: CASSLGRDNQPQHF. The CDR3 nucleotides are TGTGCCAGCAGCTTGGGAAGGGACAATCAGCCCCAGCATTTT. The full variable domain, completed using reference TRBV5-6 and TRBJ1-5, is DAGVTQSPTHLIKTRGQQVTLRCSPKSGHDTVSWYQQALGQGPQFIFQYYEEEERQRGNFPDRFSGHQFPNYSSELNVNALLLGDSALYLCASSLGRDNQPQHFGDGTRLSIL.

This clonotype was picked up one time. A much larger clone is a single base away; this may be a read error. The V gene is TRBV30, the J gene TRBJ2-1, with 14 bases aligning to TRBD2. Germline CDR1 GTSNPN, CDR2 SVGIG (reference sequence). The CDR3 is made up of 13 amino acids. J was trimmed by 14 bases and V by 8 bases; bases with no gene match: 11. CDR3 protein: CARSATSGRGEFF. The CDR3 DNA reads as TGTGCCCGATCCGCGACTAGCGGGAGGGGGGAGTTCTTC.

This clonotype appeared many times. The rearrangement uses TRBV9 and TRBJ2-7; D ambiguous. Germline-derived CDR1 and CDR2 are SGDLS and YYNGEE. Trimming took 3 bases from V and 0 from J, leaving 16 bases between them. The CDR3 has 16 amino acids. CDR3 region: CASSENPTQPSYEQYF. DNA for the CDR3: TGTGCCAGCAGCGAAAACCCGACACAACCCTCCTACGAGCAGTACTTC.

This clonotype was observed many times. DNA for the CDR3: TGTGCCAGCGGACCTTTGAGACCGCCCTACAATGAGCAGTTCTTC. It translates to CASGPLRPPYNEQFF. This rearrangement joins TRBV27 to TRBJ2-1; D uncertain. Germline CDR1 reads MNHEY; CDR2 reads SMNVEV (reference sequence). V lost 8 bases and J 2 bases, leaving 16 bases between the germline ends. The CDR3 length is 15 residues.